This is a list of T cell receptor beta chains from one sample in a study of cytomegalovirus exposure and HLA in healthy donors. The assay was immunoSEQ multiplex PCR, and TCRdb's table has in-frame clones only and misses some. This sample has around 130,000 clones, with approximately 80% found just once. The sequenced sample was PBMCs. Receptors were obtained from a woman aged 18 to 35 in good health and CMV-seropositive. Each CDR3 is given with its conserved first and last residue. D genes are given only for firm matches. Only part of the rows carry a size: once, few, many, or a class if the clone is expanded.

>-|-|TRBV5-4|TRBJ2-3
CASSLVRAGPGADTQYF
TGTGCCAGCAGCTTGGTCCGGGCGGGGCCGGGCGCAGATACGCAGTATTTT
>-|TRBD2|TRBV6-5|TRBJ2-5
CASSYSGAGGRETQYF
TGTGCCAGCAGTTACTCTGGGGCGGGGGGGCGGGAGACCCAGTACTTC
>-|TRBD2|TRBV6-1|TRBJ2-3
CASSPTSRSTDTQYF
TGTGCCAGCAGTCCGACTAGCAGAAGCACAGATACGCAGTATTTT
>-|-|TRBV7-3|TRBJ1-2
CASSLKTAANYGYTF
TGTGCCAGCAGCTTAAAGACAGCTGCTAACTATGGCTACACCTTC
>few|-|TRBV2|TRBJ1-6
CASSDRGLGSPLHF
TGTGCCAGCAGTGACCGAGGACTCGGTTCACCCCTCCACTTT
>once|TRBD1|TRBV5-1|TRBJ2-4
CASSLGGWDSKNIQYF
TGCGCCAGCAGCTTGGGAGGATGGGACAGTAAAAACATTCAGTACTTC
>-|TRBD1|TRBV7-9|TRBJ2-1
CASSPRAGGAGYEQFF
TGTGCCAGCAGCCCCCGAGCAGGGGGCGCGGGTTATGAGCAGTTCTTC
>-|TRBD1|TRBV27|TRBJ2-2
CASSQFSPGQGTGELFF
TGTGCCAGCAGTCAATTTTCCCCGGGACAGGGGACCGGGGAGCTGTTTTTT
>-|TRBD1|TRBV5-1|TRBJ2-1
CASSLDWTGGFSSYNEQFF
TGCGCCAGCAGCTTGGATTGGACAGGGGGCTTCAGCTCCTACAATGAACAGTTCTTC
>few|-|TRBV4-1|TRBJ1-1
CASSQDQGSGTEAFF
TGCGCCAGCAGCCAAGATCAGGGTTCAGGGACTGAAGCTTTCTTT
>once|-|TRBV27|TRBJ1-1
CASSDSYTEAFF
TGTGCCAGCAGTGACAGTTACACTGAAGCTTTCTTT
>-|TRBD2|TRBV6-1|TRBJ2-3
CASSEGAGEDTQYF
TGTGCCAGCAGTGAAGGGGCGGGGGAAGATACGCAGTATTTT
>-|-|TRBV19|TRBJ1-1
CASSIRPYRDGAFF
TGTGCCAGTAGTATCCGACCCTACAGAGATGGCGCTTTCTTT
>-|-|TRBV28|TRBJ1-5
CASSPDTLSPQHF
TGTGCCAGCAGCCCCGACACGCTATCGCCCCAGCATTTT
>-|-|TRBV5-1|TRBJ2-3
CASSPVPRDTQYF
TGCGCCAGCAGCCCGGTCCCGAGAGATACGCAGTATTTT
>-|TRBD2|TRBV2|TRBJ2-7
CASRGGGDEQYF
TGTGCCAGCAGGGGCGGGGGGGACGAGCAGTACTTC
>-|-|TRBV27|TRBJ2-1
CASSLGGLSYNEQFF
TGTGCCAGCAGTTTGGGGGGACTCTCCTACAATGAGCAGTTCTTC
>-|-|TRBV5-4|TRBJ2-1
CASSAGEGNEQFF
TGTGCCAGCAGCGCAGGGGAGGGGAATGAGCAGTTCTTC
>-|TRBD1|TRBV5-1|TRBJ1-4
CASSFNGQGANEKLFF
TGCGCCAGCTCCTTTAACGGACAGGGGGCGAACGAAAAACTGTTTTTT
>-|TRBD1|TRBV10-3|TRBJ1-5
CAISEPTGTSNQPQHF
TGTGCCATCAGTGAGCCGACAGGGACTAGCAATCAGCCCCAGCATTTT
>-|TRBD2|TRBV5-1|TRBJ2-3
CASRSGVEDTQYF
TGCGCCAGCAGGAGCGGGGTAGAAGATACGCAGTATTTT
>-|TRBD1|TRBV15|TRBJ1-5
CATSKPGQLNQPQHF
TGTGCCACCAGCAAACCGGGACAGCTCAATCAGCCCCAGCATTTT
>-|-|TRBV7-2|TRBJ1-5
CASSNQGYNQPQHF
TGTGCCAGCAGCAACCAGGGTTACAATCAGCCCCAGCATTTT
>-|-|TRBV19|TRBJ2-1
CASSPGGTYEQFF
TGTGCCAGTAGTCCTGGGGGGACCTATGAGCAGTTCTTC
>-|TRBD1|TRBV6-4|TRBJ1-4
CASSLRQGGPTNEKLFF
TGTGCCAGCAGCTTGCGACAGGGCGGTCCAACTAATGAAAAACTGTTTTTT
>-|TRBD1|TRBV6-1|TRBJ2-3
CASSRDRGETDTQYF
TGTGCCAGCAGTCGGGACAGGGGGGAGACAGATACGCAGTATTTT
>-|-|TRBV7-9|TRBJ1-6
CSSSLSGVLNSPLHF
TGTTCCAGCAGCTTAAGCGGGGTCCTCAACTCACCCCTCCACTTT
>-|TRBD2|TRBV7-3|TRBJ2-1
CASSNSGGPYNEQFF
TGTGCCAGCAGCAACAGCGGGGGGCCGTACAATGAGCAGTTCTTC
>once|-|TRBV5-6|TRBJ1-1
CASSPGGAEAFF
TGTGCCAGCAGCCCCGGGGGGGCTGAAGCTTTCTTT